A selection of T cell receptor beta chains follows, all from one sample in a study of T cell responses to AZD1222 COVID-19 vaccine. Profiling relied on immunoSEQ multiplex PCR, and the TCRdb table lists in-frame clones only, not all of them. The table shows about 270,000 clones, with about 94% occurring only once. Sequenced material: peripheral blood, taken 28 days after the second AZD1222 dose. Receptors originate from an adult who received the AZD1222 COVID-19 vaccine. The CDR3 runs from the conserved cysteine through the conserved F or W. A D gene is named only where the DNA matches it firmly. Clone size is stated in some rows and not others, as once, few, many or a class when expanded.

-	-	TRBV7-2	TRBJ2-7	CASSLAGAGNEQYF	TGTGCCAGCAGCTTAGCGGGGGCGGGGAACGAGCAGTACTTC
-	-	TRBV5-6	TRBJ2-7	CASSSGGGREQYF	TGTGCCAGCAGCTCAGGGGGGGGGCGCGAGCAGTACTTC
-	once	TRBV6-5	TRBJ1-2	CATESGLYGYTF	TGTGCCACCGAATCAGGGCTCTATGGCTACACCTTC
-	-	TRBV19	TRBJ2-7	CASSISGTYEQYF	TGTGCCAGTAGTATAAGCGGTACCTACGAGCAGTACTTC
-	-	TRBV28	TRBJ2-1	CASSSGSRGGAWNEQFF	TGTGCCAGCAGTTCAGGGTCCCGTGGGGGCGCCTGGAATGAGCAGTTCTTC
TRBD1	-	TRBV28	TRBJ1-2	CASSFIGTANYGYTF	TGTGCCAGCAGTTTCATCGGGACAGCTAACTATGGCTACACCTTC
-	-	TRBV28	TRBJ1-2	CASSLYQDFNGYTF	TGTGCCAGCAGTTTATATCAGGATTTTAATGGCTACACCTTC
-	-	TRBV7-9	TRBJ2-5	CASSAGEVRETQYF	TGTGCCAGCAGCGCAGGGGAAGTTCGAGAGACCCAGTACTTC
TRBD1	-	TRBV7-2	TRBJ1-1	CASSPGQRNTEAFF	TGTGCCAGCAGCCCGGGACAGAGGAACACTGAAGCTTTCTTT
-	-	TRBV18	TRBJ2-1	CASSPAGRGHNEQFF	TGTGCCAGCTCACCAGCCGGGCGGGGCCACAATGAGCAGTTCTTC
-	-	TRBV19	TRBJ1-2	CASNPTAPDSYGYTF	TGTGCCAGTAATCCGACAGCCCCCGACTCCTATGGCTACACCTTC
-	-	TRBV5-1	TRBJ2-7	CASSLGHATGEQYF	TGCGCCAGCAGCTTGGGACACGCTACAGGCGAGCAGTACTTC
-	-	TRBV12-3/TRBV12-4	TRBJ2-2	CASSWGTGELFF	TGTGCCAGCAGTTGGGGGACCGGGGAGCTGTTTTTT
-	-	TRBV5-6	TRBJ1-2	CASSPPGDGYTF	TGTGCCAGCAGCCCCCCAGGGGATGGCTACACCTTC
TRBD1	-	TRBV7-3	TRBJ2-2	CASSLRVAGGTGELFF	TGTGCCAGCAGCTTAAGGGTGGCAGGGGGTACCGGGGAGCTGTTTTTT
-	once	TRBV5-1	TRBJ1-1	CASKKDGVNTEAFF	TGCGCCAGCAAAAAGGACGGCGTGAACACTGAAGCTTTCTTT
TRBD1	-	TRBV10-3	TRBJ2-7	CAIGGTAYEQYF	TGTGCCATCGGTGGGACAGCCTACGAGCAGTACTTC
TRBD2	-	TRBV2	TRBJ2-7	CASRLAGGYEQYF	TGTGCCAGCAGATTAGCGGGGGGTTACGAGCAGTACTTC
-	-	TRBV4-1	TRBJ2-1	CASSQDLGGTYNEQFF	TGCGCCAGCAGCCAAGATTTGGGGGGGACATACAATGAGCAGTTCTTC
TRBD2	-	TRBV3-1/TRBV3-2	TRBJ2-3	CASSQLAGGPSTDTQYF	TGTGCCAGCAGCCAGTTGGCGGGAGGGCCATCCACTGATACGCAGTATTTT
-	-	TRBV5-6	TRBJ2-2	CASSLVANTGELFF	TGTGCCAGCAGCTTGGTCGCGAACACCGGGGAGCTGTTTTTT
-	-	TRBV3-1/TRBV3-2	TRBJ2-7	CASSPRQPKEQYF	TGTGCCAGCAGCCCAAGACAGCCTAAAGAGCAGTACTTC
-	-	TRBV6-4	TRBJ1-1	CASSQDRNTEAFF	TGTGCCAGCAGTCAGGACAGGAACACTGAAGCTTTCTTT
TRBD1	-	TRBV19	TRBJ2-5	CASRLQGAGETQYF	TGTGCCAGTAGGCTACAGGGGGCTGGAGAGACCCAGTACTTC
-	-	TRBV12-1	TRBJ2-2	CASSCSGPYTGELFF	TGTGCCAGCAGCTGCAGCGGGCCTTACACCGGGGAGCTGTTTTTT
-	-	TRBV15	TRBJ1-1	CATSRGLNTEAFF	TGTGCCACCAGCAGGGGACTGAACACTGAAGCTTTCTTT